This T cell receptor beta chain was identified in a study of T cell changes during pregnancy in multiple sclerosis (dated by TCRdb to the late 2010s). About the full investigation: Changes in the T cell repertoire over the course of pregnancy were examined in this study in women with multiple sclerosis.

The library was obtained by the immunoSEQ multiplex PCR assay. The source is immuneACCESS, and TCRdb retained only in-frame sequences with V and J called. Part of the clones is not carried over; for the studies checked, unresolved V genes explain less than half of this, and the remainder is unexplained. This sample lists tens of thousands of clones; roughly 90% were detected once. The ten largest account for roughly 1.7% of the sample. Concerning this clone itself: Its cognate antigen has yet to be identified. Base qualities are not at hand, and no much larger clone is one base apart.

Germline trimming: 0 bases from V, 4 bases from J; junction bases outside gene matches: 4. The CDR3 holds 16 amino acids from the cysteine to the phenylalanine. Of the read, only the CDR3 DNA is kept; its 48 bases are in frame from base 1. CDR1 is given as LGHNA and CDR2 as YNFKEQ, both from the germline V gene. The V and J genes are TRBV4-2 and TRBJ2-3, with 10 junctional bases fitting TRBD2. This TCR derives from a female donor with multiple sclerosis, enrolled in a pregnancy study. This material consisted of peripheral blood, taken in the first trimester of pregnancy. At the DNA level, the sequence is TGTGCCAGCAGCCAAGATCCTAGCGGGAGTCCAGATACGCAGTATTTT. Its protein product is CASSQDPSGSPDTQYF.